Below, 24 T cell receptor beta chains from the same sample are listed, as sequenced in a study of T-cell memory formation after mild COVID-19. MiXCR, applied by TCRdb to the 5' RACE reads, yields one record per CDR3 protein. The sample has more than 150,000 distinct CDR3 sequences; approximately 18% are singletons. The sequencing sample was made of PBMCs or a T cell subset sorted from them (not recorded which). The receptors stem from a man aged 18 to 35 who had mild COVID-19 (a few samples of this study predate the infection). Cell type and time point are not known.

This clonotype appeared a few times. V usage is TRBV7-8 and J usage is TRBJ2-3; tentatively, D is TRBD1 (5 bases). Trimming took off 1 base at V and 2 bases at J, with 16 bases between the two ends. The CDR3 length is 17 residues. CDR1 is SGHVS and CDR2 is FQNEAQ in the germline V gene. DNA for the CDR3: TGTGCCAGCAGCTTAGGGACCGACAGATTACTCACAGATACGCAGTATTTT. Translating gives CASSLGTDRLLTDTQYF.

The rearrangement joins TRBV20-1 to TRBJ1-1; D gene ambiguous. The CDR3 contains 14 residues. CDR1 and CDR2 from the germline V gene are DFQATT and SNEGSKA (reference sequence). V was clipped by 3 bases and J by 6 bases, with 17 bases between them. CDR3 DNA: TGCAGTGCTAGCCCAGGAGGATCGAGACCTGAAGCTTTCTTT. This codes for CSASPGGSRPEAFF.

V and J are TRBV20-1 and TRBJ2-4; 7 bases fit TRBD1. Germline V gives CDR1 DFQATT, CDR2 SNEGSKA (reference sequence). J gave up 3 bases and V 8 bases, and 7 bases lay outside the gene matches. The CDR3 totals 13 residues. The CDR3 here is CSTGVLVKNIQYF. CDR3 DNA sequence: TGCAGTACAGGGGTCCTGGTCAAAAACATTCAGTACTTC.

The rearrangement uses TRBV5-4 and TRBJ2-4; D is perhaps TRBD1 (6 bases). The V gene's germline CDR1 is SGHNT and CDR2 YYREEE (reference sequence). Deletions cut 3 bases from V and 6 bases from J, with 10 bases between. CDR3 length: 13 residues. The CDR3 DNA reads TGTGCCAGCAGCTCTTGGGACATAAACATTCAGTACTTC. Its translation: CASSSWDINIQYF.

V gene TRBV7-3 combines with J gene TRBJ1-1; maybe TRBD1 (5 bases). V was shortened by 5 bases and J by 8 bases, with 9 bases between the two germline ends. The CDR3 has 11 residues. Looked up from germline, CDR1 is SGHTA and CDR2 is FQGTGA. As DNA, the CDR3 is TGTGCCAGCAGCCGGAGGGGAGAAGCTTTCTTT. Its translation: CASSRRGEAFF.

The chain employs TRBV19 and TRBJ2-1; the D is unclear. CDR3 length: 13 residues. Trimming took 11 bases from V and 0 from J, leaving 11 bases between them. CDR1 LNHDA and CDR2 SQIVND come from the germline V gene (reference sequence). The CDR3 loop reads CASVGYSYNEQFF. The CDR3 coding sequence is TGTGCCTCCGTAGGGTACTCCTACAATGAGCAGTTCTTC.

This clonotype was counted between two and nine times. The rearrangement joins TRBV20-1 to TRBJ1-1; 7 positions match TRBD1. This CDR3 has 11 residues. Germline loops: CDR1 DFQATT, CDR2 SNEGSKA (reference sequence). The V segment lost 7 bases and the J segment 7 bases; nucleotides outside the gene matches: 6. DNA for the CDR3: TGCAGTGAAGGGGGGACAGTTGAAGCTTTCTTT. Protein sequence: CSEGGTVEAFF.

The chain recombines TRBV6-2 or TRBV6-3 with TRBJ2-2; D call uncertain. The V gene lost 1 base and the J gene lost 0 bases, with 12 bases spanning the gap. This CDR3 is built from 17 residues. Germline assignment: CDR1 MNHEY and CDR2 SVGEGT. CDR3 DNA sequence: TGTGCCAGCAGTTACTACGTACTGAACGCGAACACCGGGGAGCTGTTTTTT. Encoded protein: CASSYYVLNANTGELFF.

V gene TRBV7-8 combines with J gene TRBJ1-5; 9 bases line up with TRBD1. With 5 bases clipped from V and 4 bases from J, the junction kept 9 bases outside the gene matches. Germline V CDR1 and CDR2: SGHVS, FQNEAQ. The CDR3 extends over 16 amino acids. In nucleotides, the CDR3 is TGTGCCAGCAGCGCCGCCGGGACAGGGTCTAATCAGCCCCAGCATTTT. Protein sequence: CASSAAGTGSNQPQHF.

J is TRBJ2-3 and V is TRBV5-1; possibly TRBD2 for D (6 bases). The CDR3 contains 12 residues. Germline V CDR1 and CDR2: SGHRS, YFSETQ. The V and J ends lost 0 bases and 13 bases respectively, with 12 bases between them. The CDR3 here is CASSLDRAGKYF. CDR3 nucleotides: TGCGCCAGCAGCTTGGACCGCGCGGGGAAGTATTTT.

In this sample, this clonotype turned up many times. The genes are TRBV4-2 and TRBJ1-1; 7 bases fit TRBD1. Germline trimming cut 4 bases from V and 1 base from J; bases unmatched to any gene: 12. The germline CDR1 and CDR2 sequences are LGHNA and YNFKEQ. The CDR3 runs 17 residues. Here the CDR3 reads CASSLATSGTANTEAFF. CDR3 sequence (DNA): TGTGCCAGCAGCCTCGCAACATCCGGGACAGCGAACACTGAAGCTTTCTTT.

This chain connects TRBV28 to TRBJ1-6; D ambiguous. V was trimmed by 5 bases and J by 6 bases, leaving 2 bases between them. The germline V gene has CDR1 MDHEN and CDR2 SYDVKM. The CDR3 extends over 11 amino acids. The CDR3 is CASSINSPLHF. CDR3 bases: TGTGCCAGCAGTATTAATTCACCCCTCCACTTT.

The CDR3 region is CASSFELSSYNEQFF. CDR3 in DNA: TGTGCCAGCAGTTTTGAGTTAAGCTCCTACAATGAGCAGTTCTTC. The V and J genes are TRBV12-3 or TRBV12-4 and TRBJ2-1; no clear D gene. This CDR3 comprises 15 residues. V was trimmed by 3 bases and J by 0 bases, leaving 9 bases between them.

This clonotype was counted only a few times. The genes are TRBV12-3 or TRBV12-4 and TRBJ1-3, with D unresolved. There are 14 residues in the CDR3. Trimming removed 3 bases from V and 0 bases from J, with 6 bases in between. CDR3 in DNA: TGTGCCAGCAGTTTTGGTGTCTCTGGAAACACCATATATTTT. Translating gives CASSFGVSGNTIYF.

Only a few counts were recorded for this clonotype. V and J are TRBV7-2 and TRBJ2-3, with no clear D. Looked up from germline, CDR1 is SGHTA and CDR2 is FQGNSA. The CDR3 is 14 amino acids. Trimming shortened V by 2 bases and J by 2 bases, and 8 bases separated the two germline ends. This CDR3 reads CASSLPTTTDTQYF. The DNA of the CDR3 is TGTGCCAGCAGCTTACCCACTACCACAGATACGCAGTATTTT.

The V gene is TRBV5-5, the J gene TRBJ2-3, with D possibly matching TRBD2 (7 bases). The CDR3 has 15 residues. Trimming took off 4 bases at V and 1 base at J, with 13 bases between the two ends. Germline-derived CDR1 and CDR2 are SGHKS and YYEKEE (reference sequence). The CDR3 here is CASSVRGLRTDTQYF. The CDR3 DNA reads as TGTGCCAGCAGCGTGCGGGGGCTACGCACAGATACGCAGTATTTT.

CDR3 amino acids: CASSLEPRLGEETQYF. The CDR3 DNA reads as TGCGCCAGCAGCTTGGAGCCCCGGCTAGGAGAAGAGACCCAGTACTTC. This chain connects TRBV5-1 to TRBJ2-5; no reliable D call. The ends were cut back, 0 bases at V and 3 bases at J, with 15 bases in the middle. Per germline, CDR1 SGHRS and CDR2 YFSETQ. The CDR3 runs to 16 residues.

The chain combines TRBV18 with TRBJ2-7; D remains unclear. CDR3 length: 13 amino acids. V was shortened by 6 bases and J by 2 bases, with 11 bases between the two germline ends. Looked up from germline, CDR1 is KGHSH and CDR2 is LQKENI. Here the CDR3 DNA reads TGTGCCAGCTCGGAAACTTCTACCTACGAGCAGTACTTC. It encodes CASSETSTYEQYF.

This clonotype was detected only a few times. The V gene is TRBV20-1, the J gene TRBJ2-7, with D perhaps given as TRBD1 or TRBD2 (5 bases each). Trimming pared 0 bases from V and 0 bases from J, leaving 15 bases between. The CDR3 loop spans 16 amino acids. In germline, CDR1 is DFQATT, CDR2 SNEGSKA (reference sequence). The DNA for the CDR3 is TGCAGTGCTAGAGATATCCGGGCAGGGAGCTCCTACGAGCAGTACGTC. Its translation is CSARDIRAGSSYEQYV.

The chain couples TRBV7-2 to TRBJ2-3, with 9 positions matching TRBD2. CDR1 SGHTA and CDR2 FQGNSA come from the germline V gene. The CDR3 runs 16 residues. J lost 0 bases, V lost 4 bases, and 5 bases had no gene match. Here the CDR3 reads CASSWRLAASTDTQYF. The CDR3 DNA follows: TGTGCCAGCAGCTGGAGACTAGCGGCTAGCACAGATACGCAGTATTTT.

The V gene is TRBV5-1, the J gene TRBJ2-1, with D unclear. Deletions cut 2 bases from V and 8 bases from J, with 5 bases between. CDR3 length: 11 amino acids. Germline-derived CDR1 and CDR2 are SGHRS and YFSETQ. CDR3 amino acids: CASSFLYEQFF. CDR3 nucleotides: TGCGCCAGCAGCTTTCTCTATGAGCAGTTCTTC.

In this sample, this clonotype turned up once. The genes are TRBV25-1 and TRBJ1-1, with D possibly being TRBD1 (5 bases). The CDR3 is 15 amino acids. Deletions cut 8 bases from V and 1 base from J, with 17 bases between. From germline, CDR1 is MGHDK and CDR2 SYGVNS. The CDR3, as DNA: TGTGCCAGCGACGACGCCGGGGCGGGGAACACTGAAGCTTTCTTT. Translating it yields CASDDAGAGNTEAFF.

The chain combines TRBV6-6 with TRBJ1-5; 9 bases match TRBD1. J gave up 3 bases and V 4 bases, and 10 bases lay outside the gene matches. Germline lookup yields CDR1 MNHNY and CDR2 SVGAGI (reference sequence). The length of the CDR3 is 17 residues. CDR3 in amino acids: CASSSNPGTGPNQPQHF. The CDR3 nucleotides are TGTGCCAGCAGTTCCAACCCCGGGACAGGGCCCAATCAGCCCCAGCATTTT.

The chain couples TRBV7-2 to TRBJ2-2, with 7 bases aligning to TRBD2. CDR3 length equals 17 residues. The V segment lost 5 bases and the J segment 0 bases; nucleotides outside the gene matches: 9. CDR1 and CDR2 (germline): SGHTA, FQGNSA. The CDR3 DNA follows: TGTGCCAGCAGCCCTAGAAGGGGAGGGGCGAACACCGGGGAGCTGTTTTTT. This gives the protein CASSPRRGGANTGELFF.